These T cell receptor beta chains were read from a single sample in a study of memory B cells and T cells in multiple sclerosis. Which antigens these TCRs recognize remains unknown. Repertoires were generated with immunoSEQ multiplex PCR, while TCRdb's copy carries only in-frame clones and drops some. The sample consists of roughly 30,000 clones, roughly 82% of them appearing once. Material: PBMCs from blood kept in culture. The receptors originated from a human donor with multiple sclerosis. The CDR3 runs from the conserved cysteine through the conserved F or W. The D gene is left open where the match is weak. Clone size is shown for a subset of rows, as once, few, many or a class of expanded clone.

d_call: NA
j_call: TRBJ1-1
v_call: TRBV6-1
clone_size: NA
cdr3_nt: TGTGCCAGCATTTTAGGGGGAACTGAAGCTTTCTTT
cdr3_aa: CASILGGTEAFF

d_call: NA
j_call: TRBJ1-1
v_call: TRBV5-4
clone_size: NA
cdr3_nt: TGTGCCAGCAGCAAAGGGATTTCCCCGGGGGACACTGAAGCTTTCTTT
cdr3_aa: CASSKGISPGDTEAFF

d_call: NA
j_call: TRBJ2-1
v_call: TRBV5-1
clone_size: NA
cdr3_nt: TGCGCCAGCAGCTTAGGGTCCTCCTACAATGAGCAGTTCTTC
cdr3_aa: CASSLGSSYNEQFF

d_call: NA
j_call: TRBJ1-5
v_call: TRBV5-1
clone_size: NA
cdr3_nt: TGCGCCAGCAGACGGGTTGATCAGCCCCAGCATTTT
cdr3_aa: CASRRVDQPQHF

d_call: NA
j_call: TRBJ1-1
v_call: TRBV4-1
clone_size: NA
cdr3_nt: TGCGCCAGCAGGTCAATCGGGGGGGGAAACACTGAAGCTTTCTTT
cdr3_aa: CASRSIGGGNTEAFF

d_call: NA
j_call: TRBJ2-1
v_call: TRBV19
clone_size: NA
cdr3_nt: TGTGCCAGTAGAGGGGAGGGGGGATCTTGGGACAATGAGCAGTTCTTC
cdr3_aa: CASRGEGGSWDNEQFF

d_call: TRBD2
j_call: TRBJ2-2
v_call: TRBV29-1
clone_size: NA
cdr3_nt: TGCGGAGCGGGAGGCGGGGTAGCGGGAGGATCCGGGGAGCTGTTTTTT
cdr3_aa: CGAGGGVAGGSGELFF

d_call: NA
j_call: TRBJ1-4
v_call: TRBV14
clone_size: medium-sized
cdr3_nt: TGTGCCAGCAGCCTAGCGGGGCTACCTTGGGGGGAAAAACTGTTTTTT
cdr3_aa: CASSLAGLPWGEKLFF

d_call: NA
j_call: TRBJ2-7
v_call: TRBV27
clone_size: NA
cdr3_nt: TGTGCCAGCAGTTTAGGAAACGAGCAGTACTTC
cdr3_aa: CASSLGNEQYF

d_call: NA
j_call: TRBJ2-3
v_call: TRBV5-4
clone_size: NA
cdr3_nt: TGTGCCAGCAGCTTGGAGATTAGCGGTACGCAGTATTTT
cdr3_aa: CASSLEISGTQYF

d_call: NA
j_call: TRBJ2-3
v_call: TRBV2
clone_size: NA
cdr3_nt: TGTGCCAGCAGTGAAGACATAGATACGCAGTATTTT
cdr3_aa: CASSEDIDTQYF

d_call: NA
j_call: TRBJ2-7
v_call: TRBV6-5
clone_size: NA
cdr3_nt: TGTGCCAGCGCGGAGCACCGGACGTCCTACGAGCAGTACTTC
cdr3_aa: CASAEHRTSYEQYF

d_call: TRBD2
j_call: TRBJ2-1
v_call: TRBV19
clone_size: once
cdr3_nt: TGTGCCAGTAGTATAGATGGAGCGGGGGGATACAATGAGCAGTTCTTC
cdr3_aa: CASSIDGAGGYNEQFF

d_call: TRBD1
j_call: TRBJ1-6
v_call: TRBV10-3
clone_size: NA
cdr3_nt: TGTGCCACCGCCCGGGACAGAGATTCACCCCTCCACTTT
cdr3_aa: CATARDRDSPLHF

d_call: NA
j_call: TRBJ2-2
v_call: TRBV4-1
clone_size: few
cdr3_nt: TGCGCCAGCAGCCAAGTTATCCCGGGGGGCCACGGGGAGCTGTTTTTT
cdr3_aa: CASSQVIPGGHGELFF

d_call: NA
j_call: TRBJ1-1
v_call: TRBV4-1
clone_size: once
cdr3_nt: TGCGCCAGCAGCCAATTACAGGGAAGAGCTTTCTTT
cdr3_aa: CASSQLQGRAFF

d_call: NA
j_call: TRBJ2-7
v_call: TRBV27
clone_size: NA
cdr3_nt: TGTGCCAGCAGTCCCTCCTCCTACGAGCAGTACTTC
cdr3_aa: CASSPSSYEQYF

d_call: NA
j_call: TRBJ2-1
v_call: TRBV4-1
clone_size: NA
cdr3_nt: TGCGCCAGCAGCCCACGGGAGATGCCCGGTAATGAGCAGTTCTTC
cdr3_aa: CASSPREMPGNEQFF

d_call: TRBD2
j_call: TRBJ2-7
v_call: TRBV7-9
clone_size: few
cdr3_nt: TGTGCCAGCAGCTCGCGCGGGGGGTTCCTCAACGAGCAGTACTTC
cdr3_aa: CASSSRGGFLNEQYF

d_call: TRBD1
j_call: TRBJ1-1
v_call: TRBV25-1
clone_size: NA
cdr3_nt: TGTGCCAGCAAATCGGGACAGGGGTGGTCTGAAGCTTTCTTT
cdr3_aa: CASKSGQGWSEAFF

d_call: TRBD1
j_call: TRBJ1-1
v_call: TRBV4-1
clone_size: NA
cdr3_nt: TGCGCCAGCAGCCACCAGACAGGGCACCTCACTGAAGCTTTCTTT
cdr3_aa: CASSHQTGHLTEAFF

d_call: NA
j_call: TRBJ2-3
v_call: TRBV7-3
clone_size: NA
cdr3_nt: TGTGCCAGCAGCTTAAGGGGGCGCACAGATACGCAGTATTTT
cdr3_aa: CASSLRGRTDTQYF

d_call: TRBD2
j_call: TRBJ2-1
v_call: TRBV7-9
clone_size: NA
cdr3_nt: TGTGCCAGCAGCCCTAAGAGCGGGGGGGGCAATGAGCAGTTCTTC
cdr3_aa: CASSPKSGGGNEQFF

d_call: TRBD1
j_call: TRBJ2-3
v_call: TRBV7-2
clone_size: once
cdr3_nt: TGTGCCAGCAGCCGCCGGGACAGCCACTCGGGTACGCAGTATTTT
cdr3_aa: CASSRRDSHSGTQYF

d_call: TRBD1
j_call: TRBJ1-2
v_call: TRBV5-6
clone_size: NA
cdr3_nt: TGTGCCAGCAGCCTTCGATCGGGACAGGGTTACTATGGCTACACCTTC
cdr3_aa: CASSLRSGQGYYGYTF

d_call: NA
j_call: TRBJ2-3
v_call: TRBV6-5
clone_size: NA
cdr3_nt: TGTGCCAGCAGTTCGACCGGGACCGACACAGATACGCAGTATTTT
cdr3_aa: CASSSTGTDTDTQYF

d_call: NA
j_call: TRBJ1-1
v_call: TRBV2
clone_size: NA
cdr3_nt: TGTGCCAGCCTCTGGGACACCGGAGGGAACACTGAAGCTTTCTTT
cdr3_aa: CASLWDTGGNTEAFF

d_call: NA
j_call: TRBJ2-5
v_call: TRBV5-4
clone_size: NA
cdr3_nt: TGTGCCAGCAGCTTGATTCGAGAGACCCAGTACTTC
cdr3_aa: CASSLIRETQYF

d_call: NA
j_call: TRBJ1-4
v_call: TRBV2
clone_size: NA
cdr3_nt: TGTGCCAGCACCGGGGGCGGAGAAAAACTGTTTTTT
cdr3_aa: CASTGGGEKLFF

d_call: NA
j_call: TRBJ2-7
v_call: TRBV2
clone_size: NA
cdr3_nt: TGTGCCAGCAGGACAGTTTCCTACGAGCAGTACTTC
cdr3_aa: CASRTVSYEQYF

d_call: TRBD1
j_call: TRBJ1-5
v_call: TRBV30
clone_size: NA
cdr3_nt: TGTGCCTGGAGTGTACCCCCGGGACAGGGCCACAATCAGCCCCAGCATTTT
cdr3_aa: CAWSVPPGQGHNQPQHF